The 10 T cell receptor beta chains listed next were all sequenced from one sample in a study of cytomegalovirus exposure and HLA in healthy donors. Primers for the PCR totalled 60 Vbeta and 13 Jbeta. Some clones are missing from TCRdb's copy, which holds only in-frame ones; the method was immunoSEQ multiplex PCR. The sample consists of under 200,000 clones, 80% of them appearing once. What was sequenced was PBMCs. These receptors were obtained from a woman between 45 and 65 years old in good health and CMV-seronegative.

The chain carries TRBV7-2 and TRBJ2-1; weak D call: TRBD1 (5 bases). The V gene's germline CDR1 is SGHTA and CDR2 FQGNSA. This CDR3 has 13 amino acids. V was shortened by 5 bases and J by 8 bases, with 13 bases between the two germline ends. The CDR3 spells CASSPQVGDEQFF. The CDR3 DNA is TGTGCCAGCAGCCCTCAGGTAGGGGATGAGCAGTTCTTC.

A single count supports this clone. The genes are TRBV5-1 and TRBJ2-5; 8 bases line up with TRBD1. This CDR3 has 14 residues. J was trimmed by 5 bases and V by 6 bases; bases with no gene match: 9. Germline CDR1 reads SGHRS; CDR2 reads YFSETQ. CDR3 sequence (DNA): TGCGCCAGCAAGCCTCAGGGGGCGCAGGAGACCCAGTACTTC. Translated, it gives CASKPQGAQETQYF. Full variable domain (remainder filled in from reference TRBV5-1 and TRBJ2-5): KAGVTQTPRYLIKTRGQQVTLSCSPISGHRSVSWYQQTPGQGLQFLFEYFSETQRNKGNFPGRFSGRQFSNSRSEMNVSTLELGDSALYLCASKPQGAQETQYFGPGTRLLVL.

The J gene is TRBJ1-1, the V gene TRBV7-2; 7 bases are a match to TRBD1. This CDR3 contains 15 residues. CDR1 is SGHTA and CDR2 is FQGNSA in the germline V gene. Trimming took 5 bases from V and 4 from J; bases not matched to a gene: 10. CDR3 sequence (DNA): TGTGCCAGCAGCCGACAGACAGGGATGGGCACTGAAGCTTTCTTT. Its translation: CASSRQTGMGTEAFF. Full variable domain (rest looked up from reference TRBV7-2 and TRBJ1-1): GAGVSQSPSNKVTEKGKDVELRCDPISGHTALYWYRQSLGQGLEFLIYFQGNSAPDKSGLPSDRFSAERTGGSVSTLTIQRTQQEDSAVYLCASSRQTGMGTEAFFGQGTRLTVV.

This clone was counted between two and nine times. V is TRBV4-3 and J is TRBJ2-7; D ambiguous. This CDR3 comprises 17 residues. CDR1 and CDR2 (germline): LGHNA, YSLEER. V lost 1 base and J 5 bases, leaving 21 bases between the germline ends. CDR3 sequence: CASSQGYVKSLLNEQYF. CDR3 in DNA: TGCGCCAGCAGCCAAGGGTATGTCAAGTCGCTACTAAACGAGCAGTACTTC.

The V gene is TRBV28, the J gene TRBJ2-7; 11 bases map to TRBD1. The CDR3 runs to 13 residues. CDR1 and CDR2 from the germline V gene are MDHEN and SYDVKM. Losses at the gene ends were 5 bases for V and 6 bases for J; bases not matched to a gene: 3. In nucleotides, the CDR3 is TGTGCCAGCAGTGGGACAGGGGGTTTCGAGCAGTACTTC. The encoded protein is CASSGTGGFEQYF.

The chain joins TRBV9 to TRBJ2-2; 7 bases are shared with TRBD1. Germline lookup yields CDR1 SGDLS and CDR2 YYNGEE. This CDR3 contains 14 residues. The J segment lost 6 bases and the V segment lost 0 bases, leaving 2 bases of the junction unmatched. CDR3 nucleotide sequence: TGTGCCAGCAGCGTAGGAGGGGGCTCCGGGGAGCTGTTTTTT. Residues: CASSVGGGSGELFF.

The CDR3 here is CASSVSIYNEQFF. The CDR3 DNA reads as TGTGCCAGCAGCGTGAGCATTTACAATGAGCAGTTCTTC. The rearrangement uses TRBV9 and TRBJ2-1, with D unresolved. The V end lost 2 bases, the J end lost 4 bases, and 7 bases lay between the germline ends. Germline CDR1 reads SGDLS; CDR2 reads YYNGEE. The CDR3 totals 13 residues.

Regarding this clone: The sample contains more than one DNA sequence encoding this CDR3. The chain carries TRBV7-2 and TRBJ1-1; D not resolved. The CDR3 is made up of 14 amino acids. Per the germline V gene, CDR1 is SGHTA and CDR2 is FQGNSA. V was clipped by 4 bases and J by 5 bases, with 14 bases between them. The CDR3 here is CASSSPHSSTEAFF. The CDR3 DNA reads TGTGCCAGCAGCTCCCCCCACAGTTCAACTGAAGCTTTCTTT.

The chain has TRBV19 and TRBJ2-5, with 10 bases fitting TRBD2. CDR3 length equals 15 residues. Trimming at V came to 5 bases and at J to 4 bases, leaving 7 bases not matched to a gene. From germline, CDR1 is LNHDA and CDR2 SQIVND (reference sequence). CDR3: CASSWDSGRSETQYF. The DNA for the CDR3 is TGTGCCAGTAGTTGGGATAGCGGGAGGTCAGAGACCCAGTACTTC.

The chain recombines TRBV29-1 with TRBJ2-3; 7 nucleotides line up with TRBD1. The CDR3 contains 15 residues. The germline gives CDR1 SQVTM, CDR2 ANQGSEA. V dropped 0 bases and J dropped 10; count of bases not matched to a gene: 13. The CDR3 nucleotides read TGCAGCGTTGAAGATGAGGGATTAGACAGGGCCCCGCAGTATTTT. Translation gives CSVEDEGLDRAPQYF.